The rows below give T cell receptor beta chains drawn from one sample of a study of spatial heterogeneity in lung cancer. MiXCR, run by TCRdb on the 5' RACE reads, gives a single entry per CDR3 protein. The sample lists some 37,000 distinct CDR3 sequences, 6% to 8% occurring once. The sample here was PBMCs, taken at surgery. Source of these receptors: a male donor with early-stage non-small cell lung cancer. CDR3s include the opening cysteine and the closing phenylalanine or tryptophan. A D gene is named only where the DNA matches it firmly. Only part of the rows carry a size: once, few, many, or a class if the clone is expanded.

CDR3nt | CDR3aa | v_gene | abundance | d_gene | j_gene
TGCGCCAGCAGCTTGGCGCAGGGGGCTCGGGATACGCAGTATTTT | CASSLAQGARDTQYF | TRBV5-1 | many | TRBD1 | TRBJ2-3
TGTGCCAGTAGTGCTTTTCTTAGTGCGGCAGGGCAAGAGACCCAGTACTTC | CASSAFLSAAGQETQYF | TRBV19 | NA | NA | TRBJ2-5
TGTGCCAGCAGCCCTGGGGGGTACGAGCAGTACTTC | CASSPGGYEQYF | TRBV11-2 | many | NA | TRBJ2-7
TGTGCCAGCAGTTTATCGCGGGACCTAAGCACAGATACGCAGTATTTT | CASSLSRDLSTDTQYF | TRBV27 | many | NA | TRBJ2-3
TGTGCCAGCAGCTTGATGGGCAAAGAGACCCAGTACTTC | CASSLMGKETQYF | TRBV5-5 | few | NA | TRBJ2-5
TGTGCCAGCAGTCCTCAAGAGACCCAGTACTTC | CASSPQETQYF | TRBV6-6 | many | NA | TRBJ2-5
TGTGCCATCAGTGGGGGACAGCTGAACACCGGGGAGCTGTTTTTT | CAISGGQLNTGELFF | TRBV10-3 | many | TRBD1 | TRBJ2-2
TGTGCCAGCAGCCACGGAACAGTACTCTATGGCTACACCTTC | CASSHGTVLYGYTF | TRBV14 | NA | NA | TRBJ1-2
TGTGCCAGCAGTTTATCGGCAAGCTACAATGAGCAGTTCTTC | CASSLSASYNEQFF | TRBV27 | few | NA | TRBJ2-1
TGTGCCAGCAGCCTGGGACTAGCGGGGAGAGGGGATGAGCAGTTCTTC | CASSLGLAGRGDEQFF | TRBV7-9 | many | TRBD2 | TRBJ2-1
TGTGCCTGGATGGAGGCCAGCATTAACTCTGGAAACACCATATATTTT | CAWMEASINSGNTIYF | TRBV30 | many | NA | TRBJ1-3
TGTGCCAGCAGCGCAGGAGTTCGGGGGATCCAAGAGACCCAGTACTTC | CASSAGVRGIQETQYF | TRBV9 | many | NA | TRBJ2-5
TGCAGTGCTAGAGACAGCTCTGGAAAACTGTTTTTT | CSARDSSGKLFF | TRBV20-1 | few | NA | TRBJ1-4
TGCAGTGCTAGAGAGCCCCAGGGGTTGAGCAATCAGCCCCAGCATTTT | CSAREPQGLSNQPQHF | TRBV20-1 | many | NA | TRBJ1-5
TGTGCCAGCAGCTCAGAGACTCACACAGATACGCAGTATTTT | CASSSETHTDTQYF | TRBV7-2 | few | NA | TRBJ2-3
TGTGCCAGCATAGGTTTATTGTTGGACGGCGGGGAGCTGTTTTTT | CASIGLLLDGGELFF | TRBV7-9 | many | NA | TRBJ2-2
TGTGCCACCAGCAGAGAGACAGATGGGGGCAATGAGCAGTTCTTC | CATSRETDGGNEQFF | TRBV15 | NA | NA | TRBJ2-1
TGTGCCATCAGTGAAGACAGGGGCTATGGCTACACCTTC | CAISEDRGYGYTF | TRBV10-3 | many | TRBD1 | TRBJ1-2
TGCAGCGTTGACTCCACAGGGAAAGAGACCCAGTACTTC | CSVDSTGKETQYF | TRBV29-1 | many | NA | TRBJ2-5
TGTGCCAGCAGCCCCCGGGACAGGTTCCTCCCGGGACTAGCGGGAGGCAATGAGCAGTTCTTC | CASSPRDRFLPGLAGGNEQFF | TRBV11-2 | many | TRBD2 | TRBJ2-1
TGCGCCAGCAGCTTCTACCAGAGCCATAATTCACCCCTCCACTTT | CASSFYQSHNSPLHF | TRBV5-1 | many | NA | TRBJ1-6
TGCAGTGCTAGAGGCCCTAGCGGGAGCCAAGAGACCCAGTACTTC | CSARGPSGSQETQYF | TRBV20-1 | NA | TRBD2 | TRBJ2-5
TGTGCCAGCAGCGAGAGAGGTAGCTCCTACAATGAGCAGTTCTTC | CASSERGSSYNEQFF | TRBV11-1 | few | NA | TRBJ2-1
TGTGCCAGCGGTACAGGGGCGGACTATGGCTACACCTTC | CASGTGADYGYTF | TRBV12-3/TRBV12-4 | few | TRBD1 | TRBJ1-2
TGTGCCAGTAGACCCCCATCTGGGGGCTATGGCTACACCTTC | CASRPPSGGYGYTF | TRBV19 | NA | NA | TRBJ1-2
TGTGCCAGCCGCATTACAGGGGGCGTCTACGAGCAGTACTTC | CASRITGGVYEQYF | TRBV6-2/TRBV6-3 | many | TRBD1 | TRBJ2-7
TGCGCCAGCAGCCCCACCGGGGCCAGCTCTGGGGCCAACGTCCTGACTTTC | CASSPTGASSGANVLTF | TRBV4-1 | many | NA | TRBJ2-6
TGCAGCGAGCGGACAGGCTGGTCCAACAATGAGCAGTTCTTC | CSERTGWSNNEQFF | TRBV29-1 | many | TRBD1 | TRBJ2-1
TGTGCCAGCACCCCGGGGGGGGAAACAGATACGCAGTATTTT | CASTPGGETDTQYF | TRBV7-2 | many | TRBD2 | TRBJ2-3
TGCGCCAGCAGCTCGGGACAGAACACCGGGGAGCTGTTTTTT | CASSSGQNTGELFF | TRBV5-1 | few | NA | TRBJ2-2
TGTGCCATCAGGAGGTCTGCGAACACCGGGGAGCTGTTTTTT | CAIRRSANTGELFF | TRBV10-3 | many | NA | TRBJ2-2
TGCAGTGCACCCAGCGGGGGGGCCGTCTACGAGCAGTACTTC | CSAPSGGAVYEQYF | TRBV20-1 | many | TRBD2 | TRBJ2-7
TGTGCCAGCAGACCCCAGGGTACTGGAAACACCATATATTTT | CASRPQGTGNTIYF | TRBV5-4 | many | NA | TRBJ1-3
TGTGCCAGCAGTTTAGGGGTGACCTATGGCTACACCTTC | CASSLGVTYGYTF | TRBV27 | few | NA | TRBJ1-2
TGTGCCAGCAGCTTAAGTGGCCAAGAGACCCAGTACTTC | CASSLSGQETQYF | TRBV7-6 | NA | NA | TRBJ2-5
TGCGCCAGCAGCTTGGGACAGGGTGGCGAGCAGTACTTC | CASSLGQGGEQYF | TRBV5-1 | many | TRBD1 | TRBJ2-7
TGTGCCATCAGCAAAGCGGATAGCTCCTACAATGAGCAGTTCTTC | CAISKADSSYNEQFF | TRBV10-3 | many | NA | TRBJ2-1
TGTGCCAGCAGTTCTGGACAGGGACCCGGCTCTGGAAACACCATATATTTT | CASSSGQGPGSGNTIYF | TRBV27 | many | TRBD1 | TRBJ1-3
TGTGCCAGCAGCTTGGGTCGGGAAAAACTGTTTTTT | CASSLGREKLFF | TRBV7-8 | many | NA | TRBJ1-4
TGTGCCTGGTCCTTGGACAGGGTGATGGCTTTCTTT | CAWSLDRVMAFF | TRBV30 | few | TRBD1 | TRBJ1-1
TGCAGTGCTGGACAGGGGACCAATCAGCCCCAGCATTTT | CSAGQGTNQPQHF | TRBV20-1 | few | TRBD1 | TRBJ1-5
TGTGCCAGCAGCCAAAGGGGTGCCACCTATCAGCCCCAGCATTTT | CASSQRGATYQPQHF | TRBV7-2 | NA | NA | TRBJ1-5
TGTGCCAGCACCCGACAGGGCCCAGATACGCAGTATTTT | CASTRQGPDTQYF | TRBV19 | many | TRBD1 | TRBJ2-3
TGTGCCAGCAGTGAAGGGGCTGGCCTCAATGAGCAGTTCTTC | CASSEGAGLNEQFF | TRBV6-1 | many | NA | TRBJ2-1
TGTGCCAGCAGCCAGGACGGGGGCCAGAGCTACACCTTC | CASSQDGGQSYTF | TRBV11-3 | many | NA | TRBJ1-2
TGCGCCAGCAGCCCCGGACAGGGGGAGAATGAGCAGTTCTTC | CASSPGQGENEQFF | TRBV5-1 | NA | TRBD1 | TRBJ2-1
TGCAGTGCTAGAACTACAGGGGGGAGTGGCTACACCTTC | CSARTTGGSGYTF | TRBV20-1 | many | TRBD1 | TRBJ1-2